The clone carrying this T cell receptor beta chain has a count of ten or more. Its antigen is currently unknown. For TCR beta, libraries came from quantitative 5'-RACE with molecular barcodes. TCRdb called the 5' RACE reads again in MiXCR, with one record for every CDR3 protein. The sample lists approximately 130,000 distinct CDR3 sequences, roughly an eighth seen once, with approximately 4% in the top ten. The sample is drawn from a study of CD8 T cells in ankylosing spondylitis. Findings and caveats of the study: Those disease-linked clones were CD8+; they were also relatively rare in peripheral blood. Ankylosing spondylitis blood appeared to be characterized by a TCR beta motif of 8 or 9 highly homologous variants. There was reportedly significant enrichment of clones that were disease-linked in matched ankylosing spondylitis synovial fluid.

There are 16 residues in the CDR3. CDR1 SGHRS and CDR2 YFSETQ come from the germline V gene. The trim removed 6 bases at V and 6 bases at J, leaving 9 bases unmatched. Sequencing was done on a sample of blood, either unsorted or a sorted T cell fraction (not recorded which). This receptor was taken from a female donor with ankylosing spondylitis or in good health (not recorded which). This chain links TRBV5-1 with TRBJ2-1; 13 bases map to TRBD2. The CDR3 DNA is TGCGCCAGCACCTGGTCCGGGACTAGCGGGATCAATGAGCAGTTCTTC. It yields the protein CASTWSGTSGINEQFF.